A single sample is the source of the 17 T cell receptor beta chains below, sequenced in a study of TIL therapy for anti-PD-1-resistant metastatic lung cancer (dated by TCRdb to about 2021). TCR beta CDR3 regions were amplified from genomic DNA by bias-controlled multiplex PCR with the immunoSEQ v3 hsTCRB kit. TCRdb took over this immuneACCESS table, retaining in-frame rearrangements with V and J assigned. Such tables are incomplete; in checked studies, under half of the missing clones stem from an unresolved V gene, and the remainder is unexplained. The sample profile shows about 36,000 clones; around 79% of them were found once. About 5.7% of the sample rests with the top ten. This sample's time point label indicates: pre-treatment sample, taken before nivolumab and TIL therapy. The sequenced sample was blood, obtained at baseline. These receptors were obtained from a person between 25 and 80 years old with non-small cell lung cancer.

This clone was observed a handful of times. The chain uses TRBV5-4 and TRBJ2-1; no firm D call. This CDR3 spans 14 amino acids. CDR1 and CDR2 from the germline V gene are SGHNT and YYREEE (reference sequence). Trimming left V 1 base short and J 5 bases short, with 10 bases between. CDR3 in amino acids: CASSLPRSNNEQFF. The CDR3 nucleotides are TGTGCCAGCAGCTTGCCTAGATCGAACAATGAGCAGTTCTTC.

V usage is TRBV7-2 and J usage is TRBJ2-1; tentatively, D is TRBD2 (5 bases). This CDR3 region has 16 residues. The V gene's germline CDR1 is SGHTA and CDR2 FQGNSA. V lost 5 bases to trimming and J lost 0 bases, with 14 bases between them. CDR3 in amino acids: CASSADGLSSYNEQFF. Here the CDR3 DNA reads TGTGCCAGCAGCGCGGACGGACTTAGCTCCTACAATGAGCAGTTCTTC.

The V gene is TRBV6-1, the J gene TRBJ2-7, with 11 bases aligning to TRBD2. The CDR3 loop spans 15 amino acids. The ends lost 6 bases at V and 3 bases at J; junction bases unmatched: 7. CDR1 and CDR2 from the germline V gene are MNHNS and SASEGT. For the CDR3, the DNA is TGTGCCAGCAGCCTAACCGGGACTAGCGGCTACGAGCAGTACTTC. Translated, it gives CASSLTGTSGYEQYF.

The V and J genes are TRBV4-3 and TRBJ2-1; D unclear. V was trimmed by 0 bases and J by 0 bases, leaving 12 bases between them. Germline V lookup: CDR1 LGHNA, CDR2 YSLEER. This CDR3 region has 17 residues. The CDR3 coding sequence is TGCGCCAGCAGCCAAGATTATGCCATAAGCTCCTACAATGAGCAGTTCTTC. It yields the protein CASSQDYAISSYNEQFF.

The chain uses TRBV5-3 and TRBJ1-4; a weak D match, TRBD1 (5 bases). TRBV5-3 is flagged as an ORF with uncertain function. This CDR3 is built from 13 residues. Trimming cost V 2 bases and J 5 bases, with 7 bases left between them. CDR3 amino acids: CARSLGTNEKLFF. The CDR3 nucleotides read TGTGCCAGAAGCTTAGGGACCAATGAAAAACTGTTTTTT.

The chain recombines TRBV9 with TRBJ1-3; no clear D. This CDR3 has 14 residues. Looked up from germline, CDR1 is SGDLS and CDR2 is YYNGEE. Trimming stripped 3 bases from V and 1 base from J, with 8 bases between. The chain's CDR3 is CASSDTTSGNTIYF. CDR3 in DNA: TGTGCCAGCAGCGACACTACATCTGGAAACACCATATATTTT.

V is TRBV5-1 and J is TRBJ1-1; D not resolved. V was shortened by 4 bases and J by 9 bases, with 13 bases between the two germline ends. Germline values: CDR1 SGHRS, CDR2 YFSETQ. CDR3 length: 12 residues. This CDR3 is CASSNEGKQAFF. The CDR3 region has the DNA TGCGCCAGCAGCAATGAAGGGAAGCAAGCTTTCTTT.

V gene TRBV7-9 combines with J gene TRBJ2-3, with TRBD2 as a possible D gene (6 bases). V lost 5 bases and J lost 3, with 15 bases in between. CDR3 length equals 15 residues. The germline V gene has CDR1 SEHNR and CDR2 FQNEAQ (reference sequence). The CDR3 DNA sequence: TGTGCCAGCAGCGACGCGGCGGGGAAGACAGATACGCAGTATTTT. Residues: CASSDAAGKTDTQYF.

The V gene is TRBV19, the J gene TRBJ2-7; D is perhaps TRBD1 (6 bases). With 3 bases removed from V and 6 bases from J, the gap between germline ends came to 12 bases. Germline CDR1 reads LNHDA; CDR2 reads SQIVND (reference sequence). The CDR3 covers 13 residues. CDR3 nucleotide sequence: TGTGCCAGTAGTATGTGGCAGGGGAGCGAGCAGTACTTC. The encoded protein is CASSMWQGSEQYF.

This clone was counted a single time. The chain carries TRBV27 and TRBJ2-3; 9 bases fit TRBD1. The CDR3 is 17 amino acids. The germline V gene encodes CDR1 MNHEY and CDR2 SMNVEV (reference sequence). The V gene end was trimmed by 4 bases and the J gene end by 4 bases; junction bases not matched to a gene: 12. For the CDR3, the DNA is TGTGCCAGCAGTTCGGGGACAGGGAGGATGGGTTCAGATACGCAGTATTTT. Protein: CASSSGTGRMGSDTQYF.

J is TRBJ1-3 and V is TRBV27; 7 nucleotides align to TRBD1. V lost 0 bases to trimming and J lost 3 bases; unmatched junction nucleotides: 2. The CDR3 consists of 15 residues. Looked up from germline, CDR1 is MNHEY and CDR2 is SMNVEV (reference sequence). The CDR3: CASSLSGGLGNTIYF. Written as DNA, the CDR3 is TGTGCCAGCAGTTTATCAGGGGGCCTTGGAAACACCATATATTTT.

The CDR3 here is CASSLRGTYYEQYF. In nucleotides, the CDR3 is TGCGCCAGCAGCTTGCGGGGGACTTACTACGAGCAGTACTTC. V and J are TRBV5-1 and TRBJ2-7; D possibly corresponds to TRBD2 (6 bases). The CDR3 runs to 14 residues. The germline V and J ends were trimmed by 1 base and 3 bases, with 11 bases remaining between them. From germline, CDR1 is SGHRS and CDR2 YFSETQ.

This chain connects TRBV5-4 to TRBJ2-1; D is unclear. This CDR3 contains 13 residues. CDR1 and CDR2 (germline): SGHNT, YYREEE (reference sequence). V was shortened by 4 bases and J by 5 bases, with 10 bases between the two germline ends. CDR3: CASSLTRDNEQFF. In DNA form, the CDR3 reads TGTGCCAGCAGCCTTACCCGGGACAATGAGCAGTTCTTC.

The CDR3 region has the DNA TGCGCCAGCAGCCAAGGGGGCAGACCGTTAGATACGCAGTATTTT. Protein sequence: CASSQGGRPLDTQYF. This chain connects TRBV4-1 to TRBJ2-3, with D perhaps matching TRBD1 (5 bases). CDR3 length equals 15 residues. The V end lost 1 base, the J end lost 5 bases, and 13 bases lay between the germline ends. CDR1 and CDR2 (germline): MGHRA, YSYEKL.

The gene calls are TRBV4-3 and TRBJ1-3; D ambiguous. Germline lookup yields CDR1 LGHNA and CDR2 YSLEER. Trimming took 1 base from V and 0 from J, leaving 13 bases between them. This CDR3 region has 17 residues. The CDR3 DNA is TGCGCCAGCAGCCAAGTCCCCGCAGGCTCCTCTGGAAACACCATATATTTT. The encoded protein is CASSQVPAGSSGNTIYF.

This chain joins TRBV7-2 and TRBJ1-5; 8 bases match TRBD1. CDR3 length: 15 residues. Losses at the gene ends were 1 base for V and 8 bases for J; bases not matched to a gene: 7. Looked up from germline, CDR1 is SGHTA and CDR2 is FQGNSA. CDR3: CASSLGTGSGKPQHF. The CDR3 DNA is TGTGCCAGCAGCTTAGGGACAGGGTCTGGGAAGCCCCAGCATTTT.

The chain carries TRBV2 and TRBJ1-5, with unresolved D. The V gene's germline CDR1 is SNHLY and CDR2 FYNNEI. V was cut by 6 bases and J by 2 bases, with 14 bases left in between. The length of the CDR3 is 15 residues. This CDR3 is CASRAGPWGNQPQHF. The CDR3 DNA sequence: TGTGCCAGCAGGGCCGGCCCTTGGGGCAATCAGCCCCAGCATTTT.